This entry concerns a single T cell receptor (beta chain). Unique molecular identifiers were incorporated during preparation of the TCRbeta library. TCRdb reprocessed the PCR reads with MiXCR, giving one entry per CDR3 protein. The sample lists around 600,000 distinct CDR3 sequences, about 23% occurring once. The record originates from a study of T-cell reconstitution after alpha-beta-depleted transplantation in children. V lost 2 bases, J lost 5 bases, and 15 bases lay in between. Germline CDR1 is SGHVS and CDR2 is FNYEAQ. This CDR3 region has 16 residues. The receptor was derived from a boy less than two years old who had a stem cell transplant for acute myeloid leukemia, so the T cells may come from the graft donor. The chain couples TRBV7-6 to TRBJ1-4, with a tentative D call TRBD1 (6 bases). The starting material was PBMCs, mostly from graft donor cells, obtained 360 days after TCRalphabeta/CD19-depleted stem cell transplant. The CDR3 reads CASSLFETGINEKLFF. The CDR3 bases are TGTGCCAGCAGCTTATTCGAGACAGGCATAAATGAAAAACTGTTTTTT.